These 5 T cell receptor beta chains share one sample of origin, sequenced in a study of beta chain features in type 1 diabetes. TCRB transcripts that were expressed got sequenced, as all of the isolated RNA had been reverse transcribed. Data came from immunoSEQ multiplex PCR; TCRdb stores just in-frame clones and leaves some out. The repertoire holds hundreds of thousands of clones, with 15% to 19% as singletons. Sample: naive CD4+ T cells from blood. The receptors come from a man aged 18-30 years in good health.

This clone occurred a few times. This same CDR3 is encoded by further DNA sequences in the sample. V usage is TRBV9 and J usage is TRBJ2-1, with D possibly matching TRBD2 (6 bases). V was cut by 0 bases and J by 1 base, with 8 bases left in between. The CDR3 consists of 15 residues. Germline V gene data show CDR1 as SGDLS and CDR2 as YYNGEE. CDR3 sequence reads: CASSVGGTSYNEQFF. The CDR3 nucleotides read TGTGCCAGCAGCGTAGGCGGGACTTCCTACAATGAGCAGTTCTTC. The full variable domain, in which reference TRBV9 and TRBJ2-1 provide the parts outside the CDR3, is DSGVTQTPKHLITATGQRVTLRCSPRSGDLSVYWYQQSLDQGLQFLIQYYNGEERAKGNILERFSAQQFPDLHSELNLSSLELGDSALYFCASSVGGTSYNEQFFGPGTRLTVL.

This clone was observed a handful of times. The CDR3 region has the DNA TGTGCCAGCAGCGTCCGACTAGCGGGAGATCCCTACGAGCAGTACTTC. Residues: CASSVRLAGDPYEQYF. The rearrangement links TRBV7-9 to TRBJ2-7, with 12 positions matching TRBD2. The CDR3 has 16 residues. J was trimmed by 2 bases and V by 5 bases; bases with no gene match: 7. Germline values: CDR1 SEHNR, CDR2 FQNEAQ (reference sequence).

This clone was detected a few times. This chain uses TRBV6-5 with TRBJ2-1, with a weak D call TRBD2 (5 bases). Trimming took off 2 bases at V and 6 bases at J, with 17 bases between the two ends. The germline V gene encodes CDR1 MNHEY and CDR2 SVGAGI. The length of the CDR3 is 16 residues. CDR3 bases: TGTGCCAGCAGTTACGTGGGGAGAAGGACGGGCAATGAGCAGTTCTTC. Residues: CASSYVGRRTGNEQFF.

This clone was counted between two and nine times. The chain uses TRBV20-1 and TRBJ1-2; tentatively, D is TRBD1 (6 bases). The CDR3 is made up of 11 amino acids. Germline CDR1 is DFQATT and CDR2 is SNEGSKA (reference sequence). The germline V and J ends were trimmed by 6 bases and 4 bases, with 9 bases remaining between them. Written as DNA, the CDR3 is TGCAGTGCCGGGACACTCTATGGCTACACCTTC. Translation gives CSAGTLYGYTF.

The chain links TRBV30 to TRBJ1-6; 10 positions agree with TRBD1. The junction had 5 bases not matched to a gene; V was cut back by 8 bases and J by 7 bases. The CDR3 contains 13 residues. Germline values: CDR1 GTSNPN, CDR2 SVGIG (reference sequence). CDR3 loop: CAGGQGGNSPLHF. The CDR3 coding sequence is TGTGCCGGCGGACAGGGGGGGAATTCACCCCTCCACTTT.